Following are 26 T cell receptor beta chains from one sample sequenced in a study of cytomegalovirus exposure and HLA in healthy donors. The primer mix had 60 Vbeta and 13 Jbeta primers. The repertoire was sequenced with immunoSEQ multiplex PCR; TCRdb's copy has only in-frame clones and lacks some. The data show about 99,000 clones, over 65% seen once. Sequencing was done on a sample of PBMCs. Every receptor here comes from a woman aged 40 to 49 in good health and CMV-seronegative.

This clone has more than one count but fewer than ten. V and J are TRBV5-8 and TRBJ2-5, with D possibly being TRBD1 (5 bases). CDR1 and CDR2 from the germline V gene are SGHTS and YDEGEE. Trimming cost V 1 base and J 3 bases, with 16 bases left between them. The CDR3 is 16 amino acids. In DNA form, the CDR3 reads TGTGCCAGCAGCTTGCATATAGGACAACATAAAGAGACCCAGTACTTC. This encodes CASSLHIGQHKETQYF. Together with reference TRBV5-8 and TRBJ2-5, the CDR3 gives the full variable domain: EAGVTQSPTHLIKTRGQQATLRCSPISGHTSVYWYQQALGLGLQFLLWYDEGEERNRGNFPPRFSGRQFPNYSSELNVNALELEDSALYLCASSLHIGQHKETQYFGPGTRLLVL.

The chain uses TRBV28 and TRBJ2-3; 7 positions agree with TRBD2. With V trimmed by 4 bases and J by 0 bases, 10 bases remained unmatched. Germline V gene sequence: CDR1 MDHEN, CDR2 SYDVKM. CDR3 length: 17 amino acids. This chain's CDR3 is CASSSPPGGPSTDTQYF. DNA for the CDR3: TGTGCCAGCAGTTCCCCCCCGGGAGGCCCAAGCACAGATACGCAGTATTTT.

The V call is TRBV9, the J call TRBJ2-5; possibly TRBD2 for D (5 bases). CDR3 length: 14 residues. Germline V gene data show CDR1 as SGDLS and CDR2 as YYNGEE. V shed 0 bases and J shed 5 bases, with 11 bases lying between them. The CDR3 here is CASSVDEGVETQYF. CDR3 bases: TGTGCCAGCAGCGTAGACGAGGGCGTGGAGACCCAGTACTTC. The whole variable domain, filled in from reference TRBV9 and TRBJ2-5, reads DSGVTQTPKHLITATGQRVTLRCSPRSGDLSVYWYQQSLDQGLQFLIQYYNGEERAKGNILERFSAQQFPDLHSELNLSSLELGDSALYFCASSVDEGVETQYFGPGTRLLVL.

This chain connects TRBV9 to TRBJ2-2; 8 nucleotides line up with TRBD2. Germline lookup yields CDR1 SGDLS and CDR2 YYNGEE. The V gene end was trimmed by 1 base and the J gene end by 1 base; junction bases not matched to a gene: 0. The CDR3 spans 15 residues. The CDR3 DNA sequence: TGTGCCAGCAGCGTACTAGCGGGGAACACCGGGGAGCTGTTTTTT. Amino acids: CASSVLAGNTGELFF.

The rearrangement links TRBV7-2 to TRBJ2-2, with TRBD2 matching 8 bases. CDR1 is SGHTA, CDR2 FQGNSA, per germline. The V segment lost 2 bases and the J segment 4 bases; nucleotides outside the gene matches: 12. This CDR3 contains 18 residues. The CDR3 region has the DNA TGTGCCAGCAGCTTATCCCCGGACTGGCTAGCGGGCACCGGGGAGCTGTTTTTT. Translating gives CASSLSPDWLAGTGELFF. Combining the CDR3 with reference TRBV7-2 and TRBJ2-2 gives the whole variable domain GAGVSQSPSNKVTEKGKDVELRCDPISGHTALYWYRQSLGQGLEFLIYFQGNSAPDKSGLPSDRFSAERTGGSVSTLTIQRTQQEDSAVYLCASSLSPDWLAGTGELFFGEGSRLTVL.

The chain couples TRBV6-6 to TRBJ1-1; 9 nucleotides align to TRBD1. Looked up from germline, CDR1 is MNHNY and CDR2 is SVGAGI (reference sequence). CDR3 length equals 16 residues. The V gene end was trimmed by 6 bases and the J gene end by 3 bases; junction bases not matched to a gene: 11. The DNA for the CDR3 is TGTGCCAGCAGCCACGGGACAGGGAAAGGGTACACTGAAGCTTTCTTT. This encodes CASSHGTGKGYTEAFF.

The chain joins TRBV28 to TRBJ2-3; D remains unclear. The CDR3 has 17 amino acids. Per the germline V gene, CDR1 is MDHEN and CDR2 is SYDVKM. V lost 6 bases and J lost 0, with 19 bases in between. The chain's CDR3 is CASSSPVASSSTDTQYF. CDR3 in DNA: TGTGCCAGCAGCTCCCCCGTAGCAAGTTCTAGCACAGATACGCAGTATTTT.

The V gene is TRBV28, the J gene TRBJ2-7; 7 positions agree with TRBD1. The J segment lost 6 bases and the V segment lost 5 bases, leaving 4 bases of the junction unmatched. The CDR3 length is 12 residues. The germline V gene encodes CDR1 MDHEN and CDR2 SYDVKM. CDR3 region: CASSQQGREQYF. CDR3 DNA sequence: TGTGCCAGCAGTCAACAGGGGCGCGAGCAGTACTTC.

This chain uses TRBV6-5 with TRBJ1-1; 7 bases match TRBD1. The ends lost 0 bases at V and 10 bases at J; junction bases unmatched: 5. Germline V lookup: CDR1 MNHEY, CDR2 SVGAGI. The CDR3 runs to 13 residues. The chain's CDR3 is CASSYSNDRVAFF. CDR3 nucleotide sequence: TGTGCCAGCAGTTACTCGAACGACAGGGTAGCTTTCTTT.

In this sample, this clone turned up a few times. CDR3 bases: TGTGCCAGCAGCTTAGTCCCAGGGTCGAACACTGAAGCTTTCTTT. Translating it yields CASSLVPGSNTEAFF. This sequence joins TRBV7-2 and TRBJ1-1, with D possibly TRBD1 on 5 matching bases. This CDR3 contains 15 residues. Trimming cost V 1 base and J 1 base, with 10 bases left between them. Germline-derived CDR1 and CDR2 are SGHTA and FQGNSA.

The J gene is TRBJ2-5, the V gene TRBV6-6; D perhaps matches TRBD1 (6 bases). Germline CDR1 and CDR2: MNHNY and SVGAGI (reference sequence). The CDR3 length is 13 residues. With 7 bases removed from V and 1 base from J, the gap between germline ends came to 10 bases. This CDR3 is CASTADSQETQYF. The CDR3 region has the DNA TGTGCCAGCACCGCGGACAGCCAAGAGACCCAGTACTTC.

The DNA of the CDR3 is TGTGCCAGCAGTCCCCCCCGGAGGAGCTCCTATAATTCACCCCTCCACTTT. It is translated as CASSPPRRSSYNSPLHF. The gene calls are TRBV28 and TRBJ1-6, with D hard to call. The V and J ends lost 5 bases and 0 bases respectively, with 14 bases between them. Germline CDR1 MDHEN, CDR2 SYDVKM. CDR3 size: 17 residues.

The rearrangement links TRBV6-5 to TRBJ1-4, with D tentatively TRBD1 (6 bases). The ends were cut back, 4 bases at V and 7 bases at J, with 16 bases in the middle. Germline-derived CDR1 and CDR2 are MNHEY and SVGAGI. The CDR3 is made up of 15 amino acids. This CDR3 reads CASSSGTTLGEKLFF. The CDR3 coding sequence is TGTGCCAGCAGTTCCGGGACAACGTTGGGTGAAAAACTGTTTTTT.

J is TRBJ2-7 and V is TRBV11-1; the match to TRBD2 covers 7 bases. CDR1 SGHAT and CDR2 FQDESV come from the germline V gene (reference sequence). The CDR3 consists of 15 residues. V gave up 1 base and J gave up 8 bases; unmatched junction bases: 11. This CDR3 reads CASSLEAGMRSQQYF. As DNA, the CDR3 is TGTGCCAGCAGCTTAGAAGCGGGGATGAGATCGCAGCAGTACTTC.

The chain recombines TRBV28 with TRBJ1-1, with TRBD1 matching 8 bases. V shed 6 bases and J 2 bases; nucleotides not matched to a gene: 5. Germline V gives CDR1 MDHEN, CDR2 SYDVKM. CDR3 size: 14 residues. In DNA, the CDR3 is TGTGCCAGCAGGGAAACAGGGGGAAACACTGAAGCTTTCTTT. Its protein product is CASRETGGNTEAFF.

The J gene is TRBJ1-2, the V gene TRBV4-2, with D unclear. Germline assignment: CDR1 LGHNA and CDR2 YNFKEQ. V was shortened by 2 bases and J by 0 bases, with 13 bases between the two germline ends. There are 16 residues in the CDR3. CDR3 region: CASSQPGGRPNYGYTF. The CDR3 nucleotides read TGTGCCAGCAGCCAACCTGGAGGGAGGCCTAACTATGGCTACACCTTC.

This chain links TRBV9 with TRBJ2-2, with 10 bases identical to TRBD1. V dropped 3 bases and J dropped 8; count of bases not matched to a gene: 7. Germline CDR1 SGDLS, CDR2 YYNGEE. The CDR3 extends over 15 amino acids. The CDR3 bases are TGTGCCAGCAGCGGACGACAGGGGGCAAAAGGGGAGCTGTTTTTT. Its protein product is CASSGRQGAKGELFF.

The CDR3 loop is CASSSRQTPYEQYF. The DNA for the CDR3 is TGTGCCAGCAGTTCTAGACAGACCCCCTACGAGCAGTACTTC. V usage is TRBV5-6 and J usage is TRBJ2-7, with TRBD1 as a possible D gene (5 bases). Looked up from germline, CDR1 is SGHDT and CDR2 is YYEEEE. Trimming removed 5 bases at V and 2 bases at J, with 14 bases between. The CDR3 has 14 amino acids.

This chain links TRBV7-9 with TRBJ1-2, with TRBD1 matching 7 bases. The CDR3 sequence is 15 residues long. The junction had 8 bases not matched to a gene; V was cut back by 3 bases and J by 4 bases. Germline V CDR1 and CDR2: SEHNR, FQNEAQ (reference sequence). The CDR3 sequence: CASSFGGGSLYGYTF. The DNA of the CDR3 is TGTGCCAGCAGCTTTGGAGGGGGCTCCCTCTATGGCTACACCTTC.

This chain's CDR3 is CASYHGLSSYNEQFF. DNA of the CDR3: TGTGCCTCCTATCACGGACTTAGCTCCTACAATGAGCAGTTCTTC. This chain joins TRBV7-9 and TRBJ2-1; D is possibly TRBD2 (5 bases). Germline assignment: CDR1 SEHNR and CDR2 FQNEAQ (reference sequence). The CDR3 sequence is 15 residues long. V was cut by 11 bases and J by 0 bases, with 17 bases left in between.

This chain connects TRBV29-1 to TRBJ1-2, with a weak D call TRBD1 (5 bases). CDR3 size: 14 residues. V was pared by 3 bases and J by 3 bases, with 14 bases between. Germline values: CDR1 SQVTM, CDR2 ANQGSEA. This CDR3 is CSVDGGGRDYGYTF. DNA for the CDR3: TGCAGCGTTGATGGGGGGGGTCGGGACTATGGCTACACCTTC.

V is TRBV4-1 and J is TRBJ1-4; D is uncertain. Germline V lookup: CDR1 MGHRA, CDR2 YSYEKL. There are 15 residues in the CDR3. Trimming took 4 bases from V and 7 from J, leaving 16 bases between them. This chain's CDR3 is CASSPSGVGSEKLFF. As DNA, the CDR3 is TGCGCCAGCAGCCCTTCGGGAGTTGGTAGTGAAAAACTGTTTTTT.

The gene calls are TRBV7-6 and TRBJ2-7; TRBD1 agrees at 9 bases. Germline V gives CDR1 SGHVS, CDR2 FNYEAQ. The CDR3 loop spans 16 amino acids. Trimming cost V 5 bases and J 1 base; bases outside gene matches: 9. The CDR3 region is CASSPATGGLSYEQYF. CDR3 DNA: TGTGCCAGCAGCCCCGCGACAGGGGGACTTTCCTACGAGCAGTACTTC.

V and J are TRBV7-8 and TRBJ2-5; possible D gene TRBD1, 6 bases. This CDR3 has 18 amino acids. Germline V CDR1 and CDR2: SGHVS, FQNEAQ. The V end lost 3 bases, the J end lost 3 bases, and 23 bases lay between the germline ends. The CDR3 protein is CASSFNRNRRTDKETQYF. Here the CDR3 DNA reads TGTGCCAGCAGCTTTAATAGGAACCGGCGGACAGACAAAGAGACCCAGTACTTC.

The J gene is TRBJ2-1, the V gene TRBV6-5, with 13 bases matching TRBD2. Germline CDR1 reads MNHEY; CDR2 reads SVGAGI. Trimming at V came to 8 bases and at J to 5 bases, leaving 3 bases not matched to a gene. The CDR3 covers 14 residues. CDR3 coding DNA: TGTGCCAGCTCCGGACTAGCGGGAGACAATGAGCAGTTCTTC. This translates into CASSGLAGDNEQFF.

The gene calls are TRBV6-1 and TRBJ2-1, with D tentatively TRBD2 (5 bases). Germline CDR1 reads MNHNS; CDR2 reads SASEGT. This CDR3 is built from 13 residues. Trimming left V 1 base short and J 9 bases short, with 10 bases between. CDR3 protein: CASSEGVEGEQFF. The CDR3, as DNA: TGTGCCAGCAGTGAAGGGGTAGAGGGTGAGCAGTTCTTC.